Below, 12 T cell receptor beta chains from the same sample are listed, as sequenced in a study of T cells in Graves' hyperthyroidism and ophthalmopathy (dated by TCRdb to about 2019). Library preparation employed multiplex PCR. Sequencing used an Illumina HiSeq 2000. The TCR beta CDR3 regions were amplified from the RNA transcripts. For the first round of RT-PCR on the TCR CDR3, the HTBI primer set was used together with the Qiagen OneStep RT-PCR kit. TCRdb trimmed public reads at Q25 via fastp, called clones via MiXCR and kept in-frame beta chains. Each record represents a unique CDR3 protein, reported with the most common genes and DNA among its rows. In this sample the table shows roughly 250,000 distinct CDR3 sequences, roughly 20% of which occur a single time. The ten most abundant clones make up roughly 60% of the sample. The sequencing input was blood. Source of these receptors: a man between 25 and 39 years old with Graves' ophthalmopathy.

The rearrangement uses TRBV6-1 and TRBJ2-1; 16 nucleotides align to TRBD2. The J segment lost 3 bases and the V segment lost 7 bases, leaving 21 bases of the junction unmatched. The V gene's germline CDR1 is MNHNS and CDR2 SASEGT. CDR3 length equals 22 residues. The CDR3 bases are TGTGCCAGCATGACCATCGCGGGACTAGCGGGAGGGTGGTCCCCTTTCTACAATGAGCAGTTCTTC. Translated: CASMTIAGLAGGWSPFYNEQFF.

At least ten counts were recorded for this clonotype. The J gene is TRBJ2-1, the V gene TRBV2; weak D call: TRBD2 (6 bases). V was trimmed by 6 bases and J by 8 bases, leaving 11 bases between them. The germline CDR1 and CDR2 sequences are SNHLY and FYNNEI. The CDR3 runs 12 residues. CDR3 region: CASSPGSDEQFF. Here the CDR3 DNA reads TGTGCCAGCAGCCCCGGGAGTGATGAGCAGTTCTTC.

V gene TRBV9 combines with J gene TRBJ2-7; D may be TRBD2 (6 bases). Trimming took off 4 bases at V and 1 base at J, with 15 bases between the two ends. Germline loops: CDR1 SGDLS, CDR2 YYNGEE. The CDR3 has 15 amino acids. The CDR3 DNA sequence: TGTGCCAGCAGCTCCCCCCCGGGAGAGTCCTACGAGCAGTACTTC. The encoded protein is CASSSPPGESYEQYF.

The table lists this clonotype with a few counts. This chain connects TRBV12-3 or TRBV12-4 to TRBJ1-1; tentative D call: TRBD1 (6 bases). The germline V and J ends were trimmed by 5 bases and 1 base, with 14 bases remaining between them. CDR3 size: 15 residues. The CDR3 DNA is TGTGCCAGCAGTCGCGACCCGGGACAGAACACTGAAGCTTTCTTT. Its protein is CASSRDPGQNTEAFF.

This clonotype was seen a handful of times. This sequence joins TRBV28 and TRBJ1-2, with D unresolved. The CDR3 loop spans 11 amino acids. Trimming shortened V by 3 bases and J by 9 bases, and 8 bases separated the two germline ends. Germline assignment: CDR1 MDHEN and CDR2 SYDVKM. CDR3 loop: CASSFSLRYTF. The DNA for the CDR3 is TGTGCCAGCAGTTTTTCTTTACGCTACACCTTC.

This clonotype was seen many times. The rearrangement joins TRBV20-1 to TRBJ1-1; 8 positions agree with TRBD1. CDR3 size: 15 residues. The germline V gene encodes CDR1 DFQATT and CDR2 SNEGSKA (reference sequence). Losses at the gene ends were 3 bases for V and 3 bases for J; bases not matched to a gene: 9. The CDR3 DNA reads TGCAGTGCTAGCACCACTAGGACAGGGCACACTGAAGCTTTCTTT. As protein: CSASTTRTGHTEAFF.

Many counts were recorded for this clonotype. V is TRBV28 and J is TRBJ2-3; no clear D gene. This CDR3 has 14 residues. Germline CDR1 is MDHEN and CDR2 is SYDVKM. V was clipped by 6 bases and J by 3 bases, with 13 bases between them. The CDR3 spells CASSYPQRTDTQYF. DNA of the CDR3: TGTGCCAGCAGCTACCCGCAGAGAACAGATACGCAGTATTTT.

This clonotype was observed a handful of times. V is TRBV3-1 and J is TRBJ2-7; 8 bases align to TRBD2. Germline lookup yields CDR1 LGHDT and CDR2 YNNKEL (reference sequence). The CDR3 is 15 amino acids. V trimming: 4 bases; J trimming: 2 bases; junction bases outside the gene matches: 7. The CDR3 sequence is CASSRSGGFPYEQYF. CDR3 in DNA: TGTGCCAGCAGCCGAAGCGGGGGCTTCCCCTACGAGCAGTACTTC.

CDR3 sequence reads: CASSFETGEHNEQFF. The CDR3, as DNA: TGTGCCAGCAGTTTCGAAACAGGGGAGCACAATGAGCAGTTCTTC. The rearrangement joins TRBV27 to TRBJ2-1, with TRBD1 identical over 7 bases. The CDR3 consists of 15 residues. V dropped 3 bases and J dropped 5; count of bases not matched to a gene: 7. Per germline, CDR1 MNHEY and CDR2 SMNVEV (reference sequence).

V gene TRBV7-2 combines with J gene TRBJ2-1; 9 nucleotides line up with TRBD1. Trimming took 5 bases from V and 9 from J; bases not matched to a gene: 11. The CDR3 contains 15 residues. Per germline, CDR1 SGHTA and CDR2 FQGNSA. DNA for the CDR3: TGTGCCAGCAGCCCCGGGACAGGGCGTATAGGTGAGCAGTTCTTC. It yields the protein CASSPGTGRIGEQFF.

This clonotype was found many times. This chain joins TRBV18 and TRBJ1-2; D remains unclear. The CDR3 extends over 14 amino acids. CDR1 and CDR2 from the germline V gene are KGHSH and LQKENI. V was clipped by 3 bases and J by 8 bases, with 16 bases between them. CDR3 loop: CASSPGPVKGGYTF. DNA for the CDR3: TGTGCCAGCTCACCCGGCCCTGTTAAGGGCGGCTACACCTTC.

Many counts were recorded for this clonotype. The chain is built from TRBV28 and TRBJ1-1; tentatively, D is TRBD1 (5 bases). V was shortened by 5 bases and J by 1 base, with 11 bases between the two germline ends. CDR1 is MDHEN, CDR2 SYDVKM, per germline. The CDR3 has 14 residues. For the CDR3, the DNA is TGTGCCAGCAGTGAATTAGGACAGAACACTGAAGCTTTCTTT. This codes for CASSELGQNTEAFF.